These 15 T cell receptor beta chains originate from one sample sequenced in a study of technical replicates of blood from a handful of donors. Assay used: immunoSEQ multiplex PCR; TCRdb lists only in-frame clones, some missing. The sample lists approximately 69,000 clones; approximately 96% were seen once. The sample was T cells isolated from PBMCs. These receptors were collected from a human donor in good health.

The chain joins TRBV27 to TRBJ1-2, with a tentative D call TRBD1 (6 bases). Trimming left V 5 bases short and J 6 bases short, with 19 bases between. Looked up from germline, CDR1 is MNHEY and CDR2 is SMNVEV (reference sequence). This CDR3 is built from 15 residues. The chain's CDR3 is CASSTDRTSLDGYTF. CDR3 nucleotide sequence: TGTGCCAGCAGTACCGACAGGACCTCCCTCGATGGCTACACCTTC.

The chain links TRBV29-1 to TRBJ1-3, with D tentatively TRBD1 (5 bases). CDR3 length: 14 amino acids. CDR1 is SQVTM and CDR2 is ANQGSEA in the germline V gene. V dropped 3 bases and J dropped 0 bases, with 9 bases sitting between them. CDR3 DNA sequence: TGCAGCGTTGAGACGGGGGACTCTGGAAACACCATATATTTT. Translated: CSVETGDSGNTIYF.

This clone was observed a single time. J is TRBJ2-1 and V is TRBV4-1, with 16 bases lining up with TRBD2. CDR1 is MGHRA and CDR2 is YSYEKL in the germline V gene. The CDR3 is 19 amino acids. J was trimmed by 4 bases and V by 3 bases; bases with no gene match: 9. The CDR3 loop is CASSHPGLAGGPGYNEQFF. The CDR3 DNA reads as TGCGCCAGCAGCCATCCGGGACTAGCGGGGGGGCCGGGGTACAATGAGCAGTTCTTC.

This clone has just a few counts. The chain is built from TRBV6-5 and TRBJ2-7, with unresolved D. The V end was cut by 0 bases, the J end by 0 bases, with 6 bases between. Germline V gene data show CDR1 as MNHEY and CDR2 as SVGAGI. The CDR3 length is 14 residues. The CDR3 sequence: CASSYSHGSYEQYF. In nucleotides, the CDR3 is TGTGCCAGCAGTTACTCGCACGGCTCCTACGAGCAGTACTTC.

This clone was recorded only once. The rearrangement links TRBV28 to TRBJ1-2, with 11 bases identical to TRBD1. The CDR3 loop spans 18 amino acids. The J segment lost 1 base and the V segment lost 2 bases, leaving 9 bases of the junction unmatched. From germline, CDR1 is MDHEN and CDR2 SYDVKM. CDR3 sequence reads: CASSLTGQGVKVNYGYTF. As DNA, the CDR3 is TGTGCCAGCAGTTTAACGGGACAGGGGGTAAAAGTTAACTATGGCTACACCTTC.

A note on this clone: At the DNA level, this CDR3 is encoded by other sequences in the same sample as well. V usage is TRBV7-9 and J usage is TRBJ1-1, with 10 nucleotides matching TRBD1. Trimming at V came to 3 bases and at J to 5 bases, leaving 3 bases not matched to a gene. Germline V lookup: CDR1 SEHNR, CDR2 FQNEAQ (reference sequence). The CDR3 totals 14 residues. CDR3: CASSLGQGNTEAFF. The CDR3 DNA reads TGTGCCAGCAGCTTGGGACAGGGGAATACTGAAGCTTTCTTT.

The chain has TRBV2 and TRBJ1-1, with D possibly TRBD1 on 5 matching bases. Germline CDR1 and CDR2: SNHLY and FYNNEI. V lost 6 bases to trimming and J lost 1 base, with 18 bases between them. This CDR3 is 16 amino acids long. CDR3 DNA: TGTGCCAGCAGACCTCGGAGCTACACAGGGAACACTGAAGCTTTCTTT. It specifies CASRPRSYTGNTEAFF.

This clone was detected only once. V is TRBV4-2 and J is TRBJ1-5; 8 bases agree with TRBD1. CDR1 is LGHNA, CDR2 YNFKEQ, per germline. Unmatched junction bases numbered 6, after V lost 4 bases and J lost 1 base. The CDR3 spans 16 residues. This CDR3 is CASSPKGDRSNQPQHF. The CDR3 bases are TGTGCCAGCAGCCCTAAGGGGGACAGGAGCAATCAGCCCCAGCATTTT.

The CDR3 sequence: CASSEGTTSYGYTF. The CDR3 DNA follows: TGTGCCAGCAGTGAAGGGACAACTTCCTATGGCTACACCTTC. The rearrangement uses TRBV2 and TRBJ1-2; maybe TRBD1 (5 bases). From germline, CDR1 is SNHLY and CDR2 FYNNEI. The CDR3 is made up of 14 amino acids. V dropped 1 base and J dropped 4 bases, with 10 bases sitting between them.

The CDR3 spells CASSSLAEPRGEQYF. The DNA for the CDR3 is TGTGCCAGCAGTTCACTAGCCGAGCCCAGAGGCGAGCAGTACTTC. V gene TRBV28 combines with J gene TRBJ2-7; tentative D call: TRBD2 (6 bases). CDR1 MDHEN and CDR2 SYDVKM come from the germline V gene. This CDR3 is built from 15 residues. Trimming shortened V by 4 bases and J by 6 bases, and 19 bases separated the two germline ends.

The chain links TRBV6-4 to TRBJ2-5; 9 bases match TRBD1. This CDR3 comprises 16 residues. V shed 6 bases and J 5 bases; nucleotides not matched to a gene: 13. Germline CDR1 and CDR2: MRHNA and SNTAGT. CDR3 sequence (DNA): TGTGCCAGCAGGAGCATCAGGACAGGGGCTAGGGAGACCCAGTACTTC. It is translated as CASRSIRTGARETQYF.

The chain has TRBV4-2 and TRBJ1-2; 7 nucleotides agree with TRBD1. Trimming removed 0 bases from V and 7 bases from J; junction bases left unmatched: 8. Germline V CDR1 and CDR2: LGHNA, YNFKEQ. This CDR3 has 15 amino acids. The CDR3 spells CASSQDLEGARGYTF. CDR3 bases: TGTGCCAGCAGCCAAGACTTGGAGGGGGCGCGTGGCTACACCTTC.

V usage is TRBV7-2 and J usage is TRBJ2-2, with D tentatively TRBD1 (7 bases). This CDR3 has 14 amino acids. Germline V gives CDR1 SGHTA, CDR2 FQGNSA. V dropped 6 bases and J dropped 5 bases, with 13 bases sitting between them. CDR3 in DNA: TGTGCCAGCAGGACAGGGAGGTGGACCGGGGAGCTGTTTTTT. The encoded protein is CASRTGRWTGELFF.

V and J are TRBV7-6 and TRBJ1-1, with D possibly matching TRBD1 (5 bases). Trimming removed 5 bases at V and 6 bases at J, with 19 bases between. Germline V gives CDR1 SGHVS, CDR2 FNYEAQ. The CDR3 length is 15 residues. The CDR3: CASSLRSEGLAEAFF. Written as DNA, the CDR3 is TGTGCCAGCAGCCTCCGTTCGGAGGGACTGGCTGAAGCTTTCTTT.

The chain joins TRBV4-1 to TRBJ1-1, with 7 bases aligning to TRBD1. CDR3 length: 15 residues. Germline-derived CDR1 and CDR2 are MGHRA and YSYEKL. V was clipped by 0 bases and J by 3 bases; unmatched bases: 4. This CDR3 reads CASSQDVTGDTEAFF. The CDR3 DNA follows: TGCGCCAGCAGCCAAGACGTTACAGGGGACACTGAAGCTTTCTTT.